These 19 T cell receptor beta chains were sequenced from one sample in a study of T cell responses to AZD1222 COVID-19 vaccine. TCRdb's copy holds only in-frame clones and misses some; the assay was immunoSEQ multiplex PCR. The table lists about 120,000 clones, about nine tenths of them singletons. The sequenced sample was peripheral blood, obtained 28 days after the second AZD1222 dose. The receptors stem from an adult who received the AZD1222 COVID-19 vaccine.

This chain connects TRBV28 to TRBJ2-7; maybe TRBD2 (6 bases). This CDR3 has 15 residues. Trimming shortened V by 1 base and J by 3 bases, and 13 bases separated the two germline ends. Germline assignment: CDR1 MDHEN and CDR2 SYDVKM. CDR3 residues: CASSLSGTSDYEQYF. The CDR3 DNA sequence: TGTGCCAGCAGTTTATCTGGGACTTCAGACTACGAGCAGTACTTC.

The chain combines TRBV19 with TRBJ2-7; TRBD1 is a possible D gene (6 bases). Germline CDR1 is LNHDA and CDR2 is SQIVND (reference sequence). The V gene lost 5 bases and the J gene lost 0 bases, with 11 bases spanning the gap. This CDR3 contains 14 residues. The CDR3 loop is CASSPGHRSYEQYF. The CDR3 nucleotides read TGTGCCAGTAGTCCGGGACACCGCTCCTACGAGCAGTACTTC.

The chain recombines TRBV25-1 with TRBJ1-3; 10 bases are shared with TRBD1. With 6 bases clipped from V and 0 bases from J, the junction kept 5 bases outside the gene matches. Germline values: CDR1 MGHDK, CDR2 SYGVNS. The CDR3 contains 16 residues. Here the CDR3 reads CASSRDRGSSGNTIYF. For the CDR3, the DNA is TGTGCCAGCAGCCGGGACAGGGGATCCTCTGGAAACACCATATATTTT.

The genes are TRBV28 and TRBJ2-7; D is undetermined. The CDR3 runs 15 residues. Trimming took 2 bases from V and 3 from J, leaving 14 bases between them. Germline lookup yields CDR1 MDHEN and CDR2 SYDVKM. The CDR3 DNA is TGTGCCAGCAGTTTACCCAGTCAGTTGCTCTACGAGCAGTACTTC. It specifies CASSLPSQLLYEQYF.

The chain employs TRBV5-8 and TRBJ1-5; D is unresolved. The germline V gene encodes CDR1 SGHTS and CDR2 YDEGEE. V lost 0 bases, J lost 3 bases, and 13 bases lay in between. The CDR3 loop spans 16 amino acids. The DNA for the CDR3 is TGTGCCAGCAGCTTGGTCTATGACCTTTTCAATCAGCCCCAGCATTTT. Translated: CASSLVYDLFNQPQHF.

The rearrangement uses TRBV9 and TRBJ1-2; possibly TRBD1 for D (5 bases). Trimming cost V 0 bases and J 2 bases, with 14 bases left between them. CDR3 length equals 16 residues. Germline V gene sequence: CDR1 SGDLS, CDR2 YYNGEE. CDR3 residues: CASSVGLGAANYGYTF. For the CDR3, the DNA is TGTGCCAGCAGCGTAGGGCTTGGGGCGGCAAACTATGGCTACACCTTC.

The genes are TRBV6-4 and TRBJ1-2; TRBD1 matches at 8 bases. V shed 7 bases, J shed 8 bases, and the junction held 9 bases outside the gene matches. Germline-derived CDR1 and CDR2 are MRHNA and SNTAGT. The CDR3 extends over 13 amino acids. CDR3 amino acids: CASTPDRGGGYTF. CDR3 sequence (DNA): TGTGCCAGCACCCCTGACAGGGGTGGCGGCTACACCTTC.

Notes on this clone: This specimen includes other DNA sequences encoding the same CDR3. The V and J genes are TRBV25-1 and TRBJ1-2, with D uncertain. Germline V lookup: CDR1 MGHDK, CDR2 SYGVNS. The CDR3 covers 11 residues. Trimming removed 4 bases at V and 2 bases at J, with 2 bases between. The CDR3 loop reads CASSANYGYTF. DNA of the CDR3: TGTGCCAGCAGTGCAAACTATGGCTACACCTTC.

To note about this clone: Other nucleotide sequences from this sample produce the same CDR3. This sequence joins TRBV6-2 or TRBV6-3 and TRBJ1-2; D is ambiguous. Germline V lookup: CDR1 MNHEY, CDR2 SVGEGT. V was trimmed by 2 bases and J by 4 bases, leaving 5 bases between them. CDR3 length equals 12 residues. In DNA form, the CDR3 reads TGTGCCAGCAGTTACGGCAGCTATGGCTACACCTTC. Residues: CASSYGSYGYTF.

This chain links TRBV2 with TRBJ1-6; tentative D call: TRBD1 (6 bases). V shed 4 bases and J shed 6 bases, with 10 bases lying between them. This CDR3 region has 14 residues. Germline-derived CDR1 and CDR2 are SNHLY and FYNNEI. Written as DNA, the CDR3 is TGTGCCAGCAGTGGACAGGTATTTAATTCACCCCTCCACTTT. This codes for CASSGQVFNSPLHF.

The rearrangement joins TRBV28 to TRBJ2-3, with a weak D call TRBD1 (7 bases). V lost 6 bases to trimming and J lost 6 bases, with 22 bases between them. CDR1 is MDHEN and CDR2 is SYDVKM in the germline V gene. The CDR3 is 16 residues long. The DNA for the CDR3 is TGTGCCAGCAGCCTTACAGGGGTCGTGCGGGGCGATACGCAGTATTTT. Translated: CASSLTGVVRGDTQYF.

The chain employs TRBV7-8 and TRBJ1-6; 9 bases agree with TRBD1. Germline assignment: CDR1 SGHVS and CDR2 FQNEAQ. Losses at the gene ends were 5 bases for V and 12 bases for J; bases not matched to a gene: 8. CDR3 length: 14 residues. CDR3 nucleotides: TGTGCCAGCAGCCGCGGACAGGGGACAGGACCCCTCCACTTT. It is translated as CASSRGQGTGPLHF.

The chain recombines TRBV7-2 with TRBJ2-7; 7 nucleotides agree with TRBD1. The trim removed 1 base at V and 3 bases at J, leaving 9 bases unmatched. CDR3 length: 16 amino acids. The germline gives CDR1 SGHTA, CDR2 FQGNSA. CDR3 bases: TGTGCCAGCAGCTTAGTATACGGGACAGCTTACTACGAGCAGTACTTC. Amino acids: CASSLVYGTAYYEQYF. The complete variable domain, with remaining parts taken from reference TRBV7-2 and TRBJ2-7, reads GAGVSQSPSNKVTEKGKDVELRCDPISGHTALYWYRQSLGQGLEFLIYFQGNSAPDKSGLPSDRFSAERTGGSVSTLTIQRTQQEDSAVYLCASSLVYGTAYYEQYFGPGTRLTVT.

The chain couples TRBV30 to TRBJ1-6; TRBD1 is a possible D gene (5 bases). Germline lookup yields CDR1 GTSNPN and CDR2 SVGIG (reference sequence). The CDR3 has 14 residues. V dropped 0 bases and J dropped 10 bases, with 13 bases sitting between them. The CDR3 is CAWSVWSGQSPLHF. Written as DNA, the CDR3 is TGTGCCTGGAGTGTCTGGTCAGGGCAATCACCCCTCCACTTT. The complete variable domain, with remaining parts taken from reference TRBV30 and TRBJ1-6, reads SQTIHQWPATLVQPVGSPLSLECTVEGTSNPNLYWYRQAAGRGLQLLFYSVGIGQISSEVPQNLSASRPQDRQFILSSKKLLLSDSGFYLCAWSVWSGQSPLHFGNGTRLTVT.

CDR3 sequence reads: CASSYTGNYGYTF. In DNA form, the CDR3 reads TGTGCCAGCAGTTACACAGGGAACTATGGCTACACCTTC. The genes are TRBV6-5 and TRBJ1-2, with a possible D match to TRBD1 (6 bases). V was clipped by 2 bases and J by 2 bases, with 6 bases between them. Germline V gene data show CDR1 as MNHEY and CDR2 as SVGAGI. There are 13 residues in the CDR3.

A single count supports this clone. This chain uses TRBV5-1 with TRBJ2-3; 9 positions match TRBD2. Germline V gene lookup returns CDR1 SGHRS and CDR2 YFSETQ. J lost 1 base, V lost 0 bases, and 0 bases had no gene match. The CDR3 is 15 amino acids. The CDR3 region has the DNA TGCGCCAGCAGCTTGGAGCGGGGGGGCACAGATACGCAGTATTTT. This sequence encodes CASSLERGGTDTQYF.

The V and J genes are TRBV4-3 and TRBJ2-3; the match to TRBD2 covers 9 bases. Germline CDR1 reads LGHNA; CDR2 reads YSLEER. CDR3 size: 18 residues. V dropped 0 bases and J dropped 3; count of bases not matched to a gene: 10. CDR3 coding DNA: TGCGCCAGCAGCCAAGATACGGCGGGGGGGTCGGCAACAGATACGCAGTATTTT. Translation: CASSQDTAGGSATDTQYF.

This chain connects TRBV6-5 to TRBJ1-2; D unresolved. V was shortened by 8 bases and J by 2 bases, with 9 bases between the two germline ends. Germline-derived CDR1 and CDR2 are MNHEY and SVGAGI. This CDR3 spans 12 amino acids. Written as DNA, the CDR3 is TGTGCCAGCTTCCGGGCCAACTATGGCTACACCTTC. It is translated as CASFRANYGYTF.

The chain combines TRBV3-1 (or the pseudogene TRBV3-2) with TRBJ2-3; D is perhaps TRBD2 (5 bases). Trimming cost V 1 base and J 2 bases, with 7 bases left between them. In germline, CDR1 is LGHDT, CDR2 YNNKEL (reference sequence). This CDR3 comprises 14 residues. The CDR3 coding sequence is TGTGCCAGCAGCCAAGCGGGGAACACAGATACGCAGTATTTT. Encoded protein: CASSQAGNTDTQYF.